This note documents a single TCR beta chain sequence. The antigen is not known. Autoimmune disease history or systemic immunosuppression led to patient exclusion. The source of the sample is a study of OX40 agonist ivuxolimab in advanced cancers. Study background: Six ivuxolimab dose levels, 0.01 to 10 mg/kg, were given intravenously every 2 weeks. A male proportion of about 80% was recorded, with mean age around 55 years and range about 23 to 80. Study results and caveats: At 0.1 to 3.0 mg/kg, clonal expansion of CD4+ and CD8+ blood T cells had occurred by week 6.

TCRdb keeps only in-frame clones here, not all; method: immunoSEQ multiplex PCR. The sample carries about 80,000 clones, 70% to 90% recorded once. Trimming stripped 6 bases from V and 0 bases from J, with 10 bases between. CDR1 and CDR2 (germline): SGHRS, YFSETQ. The CDR3 runs to 14 residues. The input for sequencing was CD4+ or CD8+ T cells sorted from blood, taken in a trial of the OX40 agonist ivuxolimab. The receptor was isolated from an adult with an advanced solid tumor such as melanoma, head and neck, liver or kidney cancer. The V gene is TRBV5-1, the J gene TRBJ1-3; D call uncertain. CDR3 in amino acids: CASTPTDSGNTIYF. DNA for the CDR3: TGCGCCAGCACCCCGACGGACTCTGGAAACACCATATATTTT.